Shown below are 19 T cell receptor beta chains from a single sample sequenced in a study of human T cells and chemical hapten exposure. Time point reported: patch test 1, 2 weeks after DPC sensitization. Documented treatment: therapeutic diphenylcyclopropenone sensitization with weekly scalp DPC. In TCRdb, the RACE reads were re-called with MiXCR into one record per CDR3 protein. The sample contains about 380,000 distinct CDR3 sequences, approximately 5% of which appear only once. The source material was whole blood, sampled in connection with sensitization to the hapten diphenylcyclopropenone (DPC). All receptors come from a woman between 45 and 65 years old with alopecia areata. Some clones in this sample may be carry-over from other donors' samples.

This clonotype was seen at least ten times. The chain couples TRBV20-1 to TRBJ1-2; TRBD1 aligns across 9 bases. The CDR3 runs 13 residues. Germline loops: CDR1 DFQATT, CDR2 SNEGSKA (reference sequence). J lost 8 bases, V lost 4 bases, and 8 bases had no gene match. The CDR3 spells CSATKNRGRGYTF. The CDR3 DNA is TGCAGTGCTACAAAGAACAGGGGGCGCGGCTACACCTTC.

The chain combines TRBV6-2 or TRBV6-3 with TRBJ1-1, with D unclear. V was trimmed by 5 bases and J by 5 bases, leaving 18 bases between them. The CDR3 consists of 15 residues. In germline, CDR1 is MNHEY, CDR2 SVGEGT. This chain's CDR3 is CASSHGRVKQTEAFF. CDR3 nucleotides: TGTGCCAGCAGTCACGGGAGGGTTAAACAGACTGAAGCTTTCTTT.

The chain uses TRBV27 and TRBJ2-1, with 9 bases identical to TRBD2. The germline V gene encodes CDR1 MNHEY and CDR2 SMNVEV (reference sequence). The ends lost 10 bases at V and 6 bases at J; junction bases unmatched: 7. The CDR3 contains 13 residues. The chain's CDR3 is CATKREEVNEQFF. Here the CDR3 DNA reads TGTGCCACCAAGCGGGAGGAGGTCAATGAGCAGTTCTTC.

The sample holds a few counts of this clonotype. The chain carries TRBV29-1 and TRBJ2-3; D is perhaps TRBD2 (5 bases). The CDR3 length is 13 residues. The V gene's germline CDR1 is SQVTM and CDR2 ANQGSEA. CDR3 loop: CNIRGIATDTQYF. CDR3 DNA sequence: TGCAACATCCGTGGGATAGCGACAGATACGCAGTATTTT.

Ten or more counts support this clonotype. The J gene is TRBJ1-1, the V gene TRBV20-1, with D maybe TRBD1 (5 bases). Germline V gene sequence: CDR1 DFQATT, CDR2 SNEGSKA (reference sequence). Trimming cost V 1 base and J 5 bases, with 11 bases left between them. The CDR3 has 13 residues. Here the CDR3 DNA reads TGCAGTGCTAGAGTTGGGGGTAGGACTGAAGCTTTCTTT. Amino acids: CSARVGGRTEAFF.

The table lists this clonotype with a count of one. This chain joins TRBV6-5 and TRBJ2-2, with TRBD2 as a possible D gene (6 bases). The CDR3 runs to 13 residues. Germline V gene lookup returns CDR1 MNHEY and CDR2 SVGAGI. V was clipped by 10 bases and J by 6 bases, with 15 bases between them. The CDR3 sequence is CATRLVYAGELFF. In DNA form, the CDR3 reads TGTGCCACGAGACTAGTTTACGCCGGGGAGCTGTTTTTT.

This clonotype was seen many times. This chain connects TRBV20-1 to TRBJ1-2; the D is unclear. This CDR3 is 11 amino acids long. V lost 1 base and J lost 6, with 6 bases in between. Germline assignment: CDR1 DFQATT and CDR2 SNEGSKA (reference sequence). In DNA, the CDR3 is TGCAGTGCTAGAGGCGCGGATGGCTACACCTTC. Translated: CSARGADGYTF.

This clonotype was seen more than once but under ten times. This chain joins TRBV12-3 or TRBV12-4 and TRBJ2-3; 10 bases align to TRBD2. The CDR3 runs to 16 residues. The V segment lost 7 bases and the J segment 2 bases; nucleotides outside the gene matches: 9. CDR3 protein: CASKQGAGGTTDTQYF. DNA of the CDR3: TGTGCCAGCAAGCAGGGAGCGGGAGGGACCACAGATACGCAGTATTTT.

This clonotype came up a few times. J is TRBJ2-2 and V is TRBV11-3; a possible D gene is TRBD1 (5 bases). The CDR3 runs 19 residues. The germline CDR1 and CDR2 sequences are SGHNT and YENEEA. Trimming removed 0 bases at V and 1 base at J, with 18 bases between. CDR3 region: CASSLDWTTVGENTGELFF. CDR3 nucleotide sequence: TGTGCCAGCAGCTTAGATTGGACAACGGTTGGAGAGAACACCGGGGAGCTGTTTTTT.

CDR3 in DNA: TGTGCCAGCAGTTTAGGGGATCCCGGGGAGCTGTTTTTT. This gives the protein CASSLGDPGELFF. This rearrangement joins TRBV12-3 or TRBV12-4 to TRBJ2-2, with D unclear. The ends were cut back, 1 base at V and 6 bases at J, with 6 bases in the middle. The CDR3 length is 13 residues.

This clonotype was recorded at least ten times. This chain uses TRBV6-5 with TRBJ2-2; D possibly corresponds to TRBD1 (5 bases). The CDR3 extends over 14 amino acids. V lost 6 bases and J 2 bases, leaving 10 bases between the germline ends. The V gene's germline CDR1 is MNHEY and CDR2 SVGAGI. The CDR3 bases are TGTGCCAGCAGCGACAGAAGAAACACCGGGGAGCTGTTTTTT. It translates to CASSDRRNTGELFF.

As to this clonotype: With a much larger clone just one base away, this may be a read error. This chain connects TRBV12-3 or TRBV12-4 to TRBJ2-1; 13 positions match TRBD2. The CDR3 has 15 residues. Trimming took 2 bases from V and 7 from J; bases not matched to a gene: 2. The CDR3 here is CASSLTSGRGNEQFF. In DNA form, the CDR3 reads TGTGCCAGCAGTTTAACTAGCGGGAGGGGGAATGAGCAGTTCTTC.

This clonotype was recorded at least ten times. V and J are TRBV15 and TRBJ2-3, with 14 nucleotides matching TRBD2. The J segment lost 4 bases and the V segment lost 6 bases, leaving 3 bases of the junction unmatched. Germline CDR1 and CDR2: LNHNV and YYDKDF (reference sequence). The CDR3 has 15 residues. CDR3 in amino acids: CATRQGLAGADTQYF. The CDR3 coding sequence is TGTGCCACCAGACAGGGACTAGCGGGAGCAGATACGCAGTATTTT.

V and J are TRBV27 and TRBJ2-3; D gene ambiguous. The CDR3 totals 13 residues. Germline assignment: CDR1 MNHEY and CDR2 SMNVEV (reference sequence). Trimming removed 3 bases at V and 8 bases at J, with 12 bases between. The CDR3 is CASSFWEKVTQYF. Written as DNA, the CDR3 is TGTGCCAGCAGTTTTTGGGAAAAGGTTACGCAGTATTTT.

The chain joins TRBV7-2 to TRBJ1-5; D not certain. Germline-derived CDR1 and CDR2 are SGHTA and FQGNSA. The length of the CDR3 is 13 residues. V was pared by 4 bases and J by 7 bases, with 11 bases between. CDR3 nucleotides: TGTGCCAGCAGCTCCCTCCCCCCGCAGCCCCAGCATTTT. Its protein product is CASSSLPPQPQHF.

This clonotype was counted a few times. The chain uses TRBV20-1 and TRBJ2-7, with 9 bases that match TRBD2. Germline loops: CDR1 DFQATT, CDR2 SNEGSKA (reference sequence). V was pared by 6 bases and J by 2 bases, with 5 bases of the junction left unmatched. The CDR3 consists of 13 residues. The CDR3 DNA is TGCAGTGCCCCCGGGACTAGCCCCTACGAGCAGTACTTC. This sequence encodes CSAPGTSPYEQYF.

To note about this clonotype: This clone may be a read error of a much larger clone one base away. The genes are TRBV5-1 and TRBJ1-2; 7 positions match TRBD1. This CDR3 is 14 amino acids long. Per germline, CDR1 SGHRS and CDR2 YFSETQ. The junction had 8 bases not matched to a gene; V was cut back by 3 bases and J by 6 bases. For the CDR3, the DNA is TGCGCCAGCAGCTCGTTCAGGGGGAATAATGGCTACACCTTC. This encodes CASSSFRGNNGYTF. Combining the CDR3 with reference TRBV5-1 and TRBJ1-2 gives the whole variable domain KAGVTQTPRYLIKTRGQQVTLSCSPISGHRSVSWYQQTPGQGLQFLFEYFSETQRNKGNFPGRFSGRQFSNSRSEMNVSTLELGDSALYLCASSSFRGNNGYTFGSGTRLTVV.

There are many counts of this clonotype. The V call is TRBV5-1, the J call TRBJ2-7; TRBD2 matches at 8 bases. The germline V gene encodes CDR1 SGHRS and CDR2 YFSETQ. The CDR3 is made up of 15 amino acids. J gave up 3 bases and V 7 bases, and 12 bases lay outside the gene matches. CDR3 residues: CASSLSGGLYYEQYF. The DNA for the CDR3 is TGCGCCAGCTCCTTAAGCGGGGGCCTTTACTACGAGCAGTACTTC. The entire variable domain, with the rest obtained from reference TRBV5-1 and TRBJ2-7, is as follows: KAGVTQTPRYLIKTRGQQVTLSCSPISGHRSVSWYQQTPGQGLQFLFEYFSETQRNKGNFPGRFSGRQFSNSRSEMNVSTLELGDSALYLCASSLSGGLYYEQYFGPGTRLTVT.

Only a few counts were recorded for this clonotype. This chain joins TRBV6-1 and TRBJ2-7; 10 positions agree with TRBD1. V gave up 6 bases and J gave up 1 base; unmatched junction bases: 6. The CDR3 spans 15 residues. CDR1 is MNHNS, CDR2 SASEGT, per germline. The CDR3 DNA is TGTGCCAGCAGAGAGGACAGGGGGTCATCCTACGAGCAGTACTTC. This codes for CASREDRGSSYEQYF.